A single T cell receptor (beta chain) is shown here with its context. The repertoire was sequenced with immunoSEQ multiplex PCR; TCRdb's copy has only in-frame clones and lacks some. Of some 84,000 clones listed, roughly 84% are singletons. The sample originates from a study of cytotoxic CD8 clonotypes in ibrutinib-treated CLL. The CDR3 loop spans 15 amino acids. Germline CDR1 is SGHAT and CDR2 is FQNNGV. V gave up 5 bases and J gave up 4 bases; unmatched junction bases: 8. This material consisted of PBMCs, taken before ibrutinib treatment. The sequence was collected from a human donor with chronic lymphocytic leukemia. The chain uses TRBV11-2 and TRBJ1-3; 7 bases line up with TRBD1. The CDR3 sequence is CASSPRQGSGNTIYF. The DNA of the CDR3 is TGTGCCAGCAGCCCCCGACAGGGCTCAGGAAACACCATATATTTT.